This T cell receptor (beta chain) was found in a study of T cells in localized non-small cell lung cancer. Whole-study results and caveats: Elevated blood T cell density was associated with longer overall survival.

CDR1 is SQVTM and CDR2 is ANQGSEA in the germline V gene. This CDR3 contains 12 residues. Trimming stripped 7 bases from V and 0 bases from J, with 10 bases between. The assay was immunoSEQ multiplex PCR, and TCRdb's table has in-frame clones only and misses some. The sample contains about 21,000 clones, approximately 91% of which appear only once. On this clone: Its antigen is still unknown.

The TCR was taken from a male donor aged 60 or older with stage II lung adenocarcinoma. The chain is built from TRBV29-1 and TRBJ2-7; D remains ambiguous. The material sequenced was peripheral blood mononuclear cells, taken before any cancer treatment. The CDR3 loop reads CSAARSSYEQYF. CDR3 coding DNA: TGCAGCGCTGCTCGGAGCTCCTACGAGCAGTACTTC.